Below, 8 T cell receptor beta chains from the same sample are listed, as sequenced in a study of T cell responses to AZD1222 COVID-19 vaccine. The method was immunoSEQ multiplex PCR; TCRdb's version includes in-frame clones alone and lacks a portion of them. The sample includes roughly 190,000 clones, approximately 91% of them seen just once. The sample was peripheral blood, taken on day 0 of AZD1222 vaccination. The receptors were sampled from an adult in good health.

The chain recombines TRBV9 with TRBJ2-3; 8 bases agree with TRBD2. Unmatched junction bases numbered 10, after V lost 4 bases and J lost 6 bases. CDR1 is SGDLS and CDR2 is YYNGEE in the germline V gene. The CDR3 is 15 residues long. Here the CDR3 reads CASSPRGTSPDTQYF. CDR3 bases: TGTGCCAGCAGCCCGAGGGGGACTAGTCCCGATACGCAGTATTTT.

The chain has TRBV9 and TRBJ2-3, with D tentatively TRBD2 (6 bases). The CDR3 covers 14 residues. Trimming cost V 4 bases and J 2 bases, with 11 bases left between them. Germline CDR1 SGDLS, CDR2 YYNGEE. CDR3 DNA: TGTGCCAGCAGCCCTCGGACTAACACAGATACGCAGTATTTT. As protein: CASSPRTNTDTQYF.

The chain links TRBV5-1 to TRBJ1-5; the D is unclear. Germline loops: CDR1 SGHRS, CDR2 YFSETQ. The CDR3 has 12 residues. Trimming removed 1 base at V and 8 bases at J, with 7 bases between. DNA for the CDR3: TGCGCCAGCAGCTTGTTTATGGAGCCCCAGCATTTT. Translating gives CASSLFMEPQHF. The entire variable domain, with the rest obtained from reference TRBV5-1 and TRBJ1-5, is as follows: KAGVTQTPRYLIKTRGQQVTLSCSPISGHRSVSWYQQTPGQGLQFLFEYFSETQRNKGNFPGRFSGRQFSNSRSEMNVSTLELGDSALYLCASSLFMEPQHFGDGTRLSIL.

This chain joins TRBV2 and TRBJ1-2; D is undetermined. Germline CDR1 SNHLY, CDR2 FYNNEI. The CDR3 is 16 residues long. Trimming removed 4 bases at V and 1 base at J, with 16 bases between. CDR3 bases: TGTGCCAGCAGTGCGGACGGAGGCTGGGTTAACTATGGCTACACCTTC. Encoded protein: CASSADGGWVNYGYTF.

This chain connects TRBV28 to TRBJ2-7, with 7 bases lining up with TRBD1. With V trimmed by 4 bases and J by 3 bases, 12 bases remained unmatched. CDR1 is MDHEN, CDR2 SYDVKM, per germline. The CDR3 has 16 residues. CDR3 sequence (DNA): TGTGCCAGCAGTTCAACCTGGGCAGGGGGACACTACGAGCAGTACTTC. Translated: CASSSTWAGGHYEQYF.

The chain links TRBV19 to TRBJ2-7; 11 bases map to TRBD2. V lost 0 bases and J lost 7; bases outside the gene matches: 14. This CDR3 contains 18 residues. Germline loops: CDR1 LNHDA, CDR2 SQIVND (reference sequence). CDR3: CASSIDLFGTSGQEEQYF. CDR3 in DNA: TGTGCCAGTAGTATAGATCTTTTCGGGACTAGCGGTCAGGAAGAGCAGTACTTC.

This clone was counted between two and nine times. The CDR3 protein is CATLGVWNTEAFF. CDR3 nucleotides: TGTGCCACTCTGGGGGTTTGGAACACTGAAGCTTTCTTT. The rearrangement links TRBV12-3 or TRBV12-4 to TRBJ1-1, with D possibly being TRBD1 (5 bases). V lost 10 bases and J lost 1, with 13 bases in between. The CDR3 is 13 residues long.

The chain has TRBV7-8 and TRBJ1-3, with D uncertain. The V end was cut by 7 bases, the J end by 0 bases, with 16 bases between. Germline V CDR1 and CDR2: SGHVS, FQNEAQ. This CDR3 has 16 amino acids. The CDR3 DNA reads as TGTGCCAGCATAAAAGGCAGCCCCAACTCTGGAAACACCATATATTTT. This gives the protein CASIKGSPNSGNTIYF.